This TCR beta chain stems from a study of beta chain features in type 1 diabetes. Study outcomes and limitations: Relative to healthy donors, patients appeared to have naive, central memory and Treg TCRB repertoires that were more similar.

The authors took one heparinised blood draw, averaging about 120 mL, from each donor. Without exception, sorted populations had purity beyond 95%. The CDR3 runs to 15 residues. V lost 3 bases and J lost 2, with 13 bases in between. In germline, CDR1 is SGHRS, CDR2 YFSETQ. The whole isolated RNA underwent reverse transcription, so sequencing captured expressed TCRB transcripts. Method: immunoSEQ multiplex PCR; TCRdb's copy keeps in-frame clones and lacks some. The table lists 300,000 to 400,000 clones, approximately 8% of them singletons. This clone has a handful of counts. Its cognate antigen is unknown.

The material sequenced was central memory CD4+ T cells from blood. The chain couples TRBV5-1 to TRBJ2-3; TRBD2 is a possible D gene (6 bases). This TCR derives from a woman aged 18 to 35 in good health. In DNA form, the CDR3 reads TGCGCCAGCAGCTCTATGGGACTGTTCACAGATACGCAGTATTTT. It specifies CASSSMGLFTDTQYF.